The 4 T cell receptor beta chains below were found in one sample sequenced in a study of blood T cell repertoires in COVID-19. The data were produced by immunoSEQ multiplex PCR, yet TCRdb's version contains in-frame clones alone and is incomplete. The table has 150,000 to 200,000 clones, about 82% seen once; the top ten hold under 9.5%. Source material: PBMCs or T cells enriched from blood (not recorded which). All receptors come from a young woman who had recovered from COVID-19.

The J gene is TRBJ2-1, the V gene TRBV7-3; the match to TRBD2 covers 9 bases. Germline V gene sequence: CDR1 SGHTA, CDR2 FQGTGA. This CDR3 spans 17 amino acids. V dropped 6 bases and J dropped 0; count of bases not matched to a gene: 9. The CDR3 nucleotides are TGTGCCAGCAGGTTCCCGACTAGCGGACTCTCCTACAATGAGCAGTTCTTC. Translating gives CASRFPTSGLSYNEQFF. The full variable domain, its missing parts supplied by reference TRBV7-3 and TRBJ2-1, is GAGVSQTPSNKVTEKGKYVELRCDPISGHTALYWYRQSLGQGPEFLIYFQGTGAADDSGLPNDRFFAVRPEGSVSTLKIQRTERGDSAVYLCASRFPTSGLSYNEQFFGPGTRLTVL.

This chain connects TRBV7-8 to TRBJ1-5; D gene unclear. Germline V gene data show CDR1 as SGHVS and CDR2 as FQNEAQ. CDR3 length: 15 residues. With 1 base removed from V and 0 bases from J, the gap between germline ends came to 7 bases. CDR3 sequence reads: CASSLEQNSNQPQHF. CDR3 bases: TGTGCCAGCAGCTTAGAACAGAATAGCAATCAGCCCCAGCATTTT.

The chain employs TRBV3-1 (or the pseudogene TRBV3-2) and TRBJ1-5, with a possible D match to TRBD1 (5 bases). With 1 base removed from V and 1 base from J, the gap between germline ends came to 14 bases. The germline V gene has CDR1 LGHDT and CDR2 YNNKEL (reference sequence). The CDR3 contains 17 residues. The CDR3 reads CASSQGGQPRSNQPQHF. The CDR3 DNA reads TGTGCCAGCAGCCAAGGCGGACAACCCCGGAGCAATCAGCCCCAGCATTTT.

V gene TRBV21-1 combines with J gene TRBJ2-5; the DNA was not used to check the table's D call, TRBD2. TRBV21-1 is a recognized pseudogene. CDR3 length: 13 residues. The CDR3 protein is CASFQIAGETQYF. As DNA, the CDR3 is TGTGCCAGCTTTCAGATAGCGGGGGAGACCCAGTACTTC.